The clone carrying this TCR beta chain was counted at least ten times. Its target is unknown. The data are from a study of human T cells and chemical hapten exposure. Study-level information: Donors were sensitized with 2% DPC on the upper inner arm.

The study's library attached unique molecular identifiers to single cDNA molecules. TCRdb redid the calling of the RACE reads with MiXCR, one entry per CDR3 protein. In the table there are about 350,000 distinct CDR3 sequences, roughly 6.3% of which are singletons. Time point noted: patch test 2, 6 weeks after DPC sensitization. The treatment denotes: therapeutic diphenylcyclopropenone sensitization with weekly scalp DPC. V was cut by 5 bases and J by 10 bases, with 14 bases left in between. CDR3 size: 12 residues. Germline V lookup: CDR1 MNHEY, CDR2 SMNVEV (reference sequence). Study-level findings and limits: There were significantly more large CDR3 similarity clusters among expanded TCRs than among controls.

V gene TRBV27 combines with J gene TRBJ2-5; D may be TRBD1 or TRBD2 (5 bases each). The TCR comes from a woman aged 18-29 years with alopecia areata. Some clones in this sample may be carry-over from other donors' samples. The input for sequencing was whole blood, taken in connection with sensitization to the hapten diphenylcyclopropenone (DPC). CDR3 loop: CASSGTERRQYF. The CDR3 region has the DNA TGTGCCAGCAGTGGGACGGAGCGACGCCAGTACTTC.